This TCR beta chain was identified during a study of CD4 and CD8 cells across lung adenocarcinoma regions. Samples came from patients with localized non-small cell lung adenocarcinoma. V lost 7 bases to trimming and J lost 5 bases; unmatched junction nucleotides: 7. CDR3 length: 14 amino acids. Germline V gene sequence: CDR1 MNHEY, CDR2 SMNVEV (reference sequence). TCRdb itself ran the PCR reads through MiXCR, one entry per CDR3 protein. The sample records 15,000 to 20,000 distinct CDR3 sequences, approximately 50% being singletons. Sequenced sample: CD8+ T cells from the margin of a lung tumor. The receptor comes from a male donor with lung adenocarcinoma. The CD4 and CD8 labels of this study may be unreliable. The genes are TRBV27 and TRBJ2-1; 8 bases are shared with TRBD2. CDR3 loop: CASMTSVTDNEQFF. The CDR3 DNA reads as TGTGCCAGCATGACTAGCGTAACGGACAATGAGCAGTTCTTC.